This is a list of T cell receptor beta chains from one sample in a study of cytomegalovirus exposure and HLA in healthy donors. Method: immunoSEQ multiplex PCR; TCRdb's copy keeps in-frame clones and lacks some. The sample includes 200,000 or so clones, about four fifths of them seen just once. Sequenced input: PBMCs. The receptors here all came from a boy between 10 and 17 years old in good health and CMV-seronegative. CDR3s include the opening cysteine and the closing phenylalanine or tryptophan. The D gene is left open where the match is weak. Clone size is not always given. Where it is, it says once, few, many or a class for expanded clones.

d_call,clone_size,v_call,j_call,cdr3_aa,cdr3_nt
.,.,TRBV7-9,TRBJ2-5,CASSLAAQPKETQYF,TGTGCCAGCAGCTTAGCTGCACAGCCTAAAGAGACCCAGTACTTC
.,.,TRBV7-2,TRBJ1-2,CASSPDRSDYGYTF,TGTGCCAGCAGCCCCGACAGGTCCGACTATGGCTACACCTTC
.,.,TRBV7-9,TRBJ2-6,CASSVRVKESGANVLTF,TGTGCCAGCAGCGTGCGAGTGAAAGAATCTGGGGCCAACGTCCTGACTTTC
TRBD2,.,TRBV28,TRBJ2-1,CASSGLAGVSEQFF,TGTGCCAGCAGCGGACTAGCGGGAGTTTCTGAGCAGTTCTTC
.,.,TRBV19,TRBJ1-6,CASKEHPYNSPLHF,TGTGCCAGTAAAGAACATCCTTATAATTCACCCCTCCACTTT
.,.,TRBV27,TRBJ1-1,CASAGFGISEAFF,TGTGCCAGCGCAGGGTTTGGTATCTCTGAAGCTTTCTTT
.,.,TRBV10-1,TRBJ1-1,CASSESGTSEAFF,TGCGCCAGCAGTGAGTCTGGGACAAGTGAAGCTTTCTTT
TRBD1,.,TRBV5-6,TRBJ1-4,CASSGLTGGNEKLFF,TGTGCCAGCAGCGGGTTAACAGGGGGTAATGAAAAACTGTTTTTT
.,.,TRBV5-1,TRBJ2-5,CASSLGWRGETQYF,TGCGCCAGCAGCTTGGGTTGGAGGGGTGAGACCCAGTACTTC
TRBD1,.,TRBV5-4,TRBJ1-1,CASSSGQGRIEAFF,TGTGCCAGCAGCTCGGGACAGGGGCGGATTGAAGCTTTCTTT
.,.,TRBV2,TRBJ1-4,CASTGGETEKLFF,TGTGCCAGCACCGGGGGGGAGACCGAAAAACTGTTTTTT
.,.,TRBV27,TRBJ1-2,CASGGGGGGYGYTF,TGTGCCAGCGGGGGGGGAGGCGGTGGCTATGGCTACACCTTC
.,few,TRBV14,TRBJ2-3,CASSQDLSDTQYF,TGCGCCAGCAGCCAAGATCTCTCAGATACGCAGTATTTT
TRBD1,.,TRBV2,TRBJ2-2,CASRRDRGDTGELFF,TGTGCCAGCAGGAGGGACAGGGGAGACACCGGGGAGCTGTTTTTT
.,.,TRBV5-1,TRBJ2-7,CASSPRPITGYEQYF,TGCGCCAGCAGCCCCCGACCCATAACAGGATACGAGCAGTACTTC
.,.,TRBV30,TRBJ1-2,CAWSGGTRQANYGYTF,TGTGCCTGGAGTGGGGGGACACGTCAAGCTAACTATGGCTACACCTTC
.,.,TRBV5-1,TRBJ2-7,CASSLGTAGPREQYF,TGCGCCAGCAGCTTGGGAACAGCTGGGCCGCGCGAGCAGTACTTC
TRBD2,.,TRBV6-4,TRBJ2-3,CASSELAVAGDTQYF,TGTGCCAGCTCCGAACTAGCGGTCGCAGGGGATACGCAGTATTTT
.,.,TRBV11-2,TRBJ2-7,CASSLGGVTGFSYEQYF,TGTGCCAGCAGCTTAGGGGGAGTTACAGGGTTTTCCTACGAGCAGTACTTC
TRBD2,few,TRBV9,TRBJ2-7,CASSPGLAQNSEQYF,TGTGCCAGCAGCCCAGGACTAGCGCAAAACTCCGAGCAGTACTTC
TRBD2,once,TRBV7-2,TRBJ2-1,CASSPDSGRAGNEQFF,TGTGCCAGCAGCCCCGATAGCGGGAGGGCCGGTAATGAGCAGTTCTTC
.,.,TRBV6-1,TRBJ1-6,CASSEALMLSSPLHF,TGTGCCAGCAGTGAAGCGCTTATGTTAAGCTCGCCCCTCCACTTT
TRBD1,.,TRBV30,TRBJ1-4,CAWAPGTGGEKLFF,TGTGCCTGGGCCCCCGGGACAGGGGGTGAAAAACTGTTTTTT
TRBD2,.,TRBV30,TRBJ2-5,CAWSVIGGRVPLAQYF,TGTGCCTGGAGTGTAATTGGCGGGAGGGTGCCCCTAGCCCAGTACTTC
.,.,TRBV10-3,TRBJ2-7,CAISAKEAFGEQYF,TGTGCCATCAGTGCTAAGGAGGCCTTCGGAGAGCAGTACTTC
TRBD2,.,TRBV11-3,TRBJ2-1,CASSPTSGSNEQFF,TGTGCCAGCAGCCCGACTAGCGGGAGCAATGAGCAGTTCTTC
TRBD2,.,TRBV7-8,TRBJ2-4,CASSYSTSGAKNIQYF,TGTGCCAGCAGCTACTCGACTAGCGGAGCCAAAAACATTCAGTACTTC
TRBD2,.,TRBV11-2,TRBJ2-7,CASSLWGLHYEQYF,TGTGCCAGCAGCTTATGGGGACTACACTACGAGCAGTACTTC
.,.,TRBV9,TRBJ2-1,CASSHGAGAPQVEQFF,TGTGCCAGCAGCCATGGGGCAGGGGCCCCCCAAGTCGAGCAGTTCTTC
.,once,TRBV29-1,TRBJ1-2,CSVEDRGIGGYTF,TGCAGCGTTGAAGACAGGGGCATCGGCGGCTACACCTTC
.,.,TRBV6-5,TRBJ2-1,CASSTPEGEQFF,TGTGCCAGCAGCACGCCTGAGGGTGAGCAGTTCTTC
.,.,TRBV25-1,TRBJ1-1,CASRIYRELNTEAFF,TGTGCCAGCAGGATATACAGGGAGTTGAACACTGAAGCTTTCTTT
TRBD2,.,TRBV4-3,TRBJ2-1,CASSQAASGYNEQFF,TGCGCCAGCAGCCAAGCTGCTAGCGGCTACAATGAGCAGTTCTTC
TRBD2,.,TRBV15,TRBJ2-1,CATSSGRGAGGLINEQFF,TGTGCCACCAGCAGTGGAAGGGGAGCGGGAGGGCTCATCAATGAGCAGTTCTTC
.,.,TRBV7-8,TRBJ1-1,CASSLAGRNTEAFF,TGTGCCAGCAGCTTAGCGGGGAGAAACACTGAAGCTTTCTTT
.,.,TRBV5-1,TRBJ1-2,CASSRSAGAVYGYTF,TGCGCCAGCAGCAGGTCGGCAGGGGCAGTCTATGGCTACACCTTC
TRBD2,.,TRBV4-2,TRBJ2-1,CASSPLSGRVDNEQFF,TGTGCCAGCAGCCCACTCAGCGGGAGGGTCGACAATGAGCAGTTCTTC
.,once,TRBV5-1,TRBJ1-1,CASSWGRREAEAFF,TGCGCCAGCAGTTGGGGCAGAAGGGAGGCTGAAGCTTTCTTT
TRBD1,.,TRBV10-1,TRBJ1-1,CASRAGTGNTEAFF,TGCGCCAGCAGAGCCGGGACAGGGAACACTGAAGCTTTCTTT
.,.,TRBV20-1,TRBJ2-1,CSASEPNEQFF,TGCAGTGCTTCCGAGCCCAATGAGCAGTTCTTC
TRBD2,.,TRBV11-2,TRBJ2-1,CASSPSGRVNEQFF,TGTGCCAGCAGCCCGAGCGGGAGGGTCAATGAGCAGTTCTTC
TRBD2,.,TRBV19,TRBJ2-1,CASRPLLAGTDNEQFF,TGTGCCAGTAGGCCCCTACTAGCGGGGACGGATAATGAGCAGTTCTTC
.,.,TRBV11-2,TRBJ2-7,CASSPLGSGYEQYF,TGTGCCAGCAGCCCACTCGGTAGCGGTTACGAGCAGTACTTC
TRBD2,.,TRBV28,TRBJ2-1,CASSLRRGVDEQFF,TGTGCCAGCAGTTTACGGCGGGGGGTAGATGAGCAGTTCTTC
.,.,TRBV5-8,TRBJ2-6,CASSRGDTGANVLTF,TGTGCCAGCAGCCGGGGGGACACTGGGGCCAACGTCCTGACTTTC